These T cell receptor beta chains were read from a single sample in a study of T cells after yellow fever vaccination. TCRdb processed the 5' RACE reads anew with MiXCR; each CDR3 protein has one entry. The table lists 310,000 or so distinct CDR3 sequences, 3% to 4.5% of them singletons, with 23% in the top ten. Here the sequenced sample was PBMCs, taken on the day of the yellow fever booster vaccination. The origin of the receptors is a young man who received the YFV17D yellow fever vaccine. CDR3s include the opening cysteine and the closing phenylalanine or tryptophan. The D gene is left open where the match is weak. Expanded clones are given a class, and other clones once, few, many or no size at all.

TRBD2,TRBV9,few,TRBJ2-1,TGTGCCAGCAGCACCATAGCGGGGTTAAGTGAGCAGTTCTTC,CASSTIAGLSEQFF
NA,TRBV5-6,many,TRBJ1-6,TGTGCCAGCAGCTTGGGTCAGGGTCGGAATTCACCCCTCCACTTT,CASSLGQGRNSPLHF
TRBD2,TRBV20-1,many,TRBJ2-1,TGCAGTGCCCCCTTTCGAGCGGGGGGCAATGAGCAGTTCTTC,CSAPFRAGGNEQFF
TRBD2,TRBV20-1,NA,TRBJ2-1,TGCAGTGCTCCGACGGTGCGGGGGTCCTACAATGAGCAGTTCTTC,CSAPTVRGSYNEQFF
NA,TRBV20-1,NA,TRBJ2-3,TGCAGTGCTAGAGCGGGGTTCGATACGCAGTATTTT,CSARAGFDTQYF
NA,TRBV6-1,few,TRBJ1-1,TGTGCCAGCAGTACACTCTCCACTGAAGCTTTCTTT,CASSTLSTEAFF
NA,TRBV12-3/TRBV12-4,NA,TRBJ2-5,TGTGCCAGCAGTACCACAGGGACCCAGTACTTC,CASSTTGTQYF
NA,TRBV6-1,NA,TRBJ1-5,TGTGCCAGCAGTGCGTACAGCGTTAGCAATCAGCCCCAGCATTTT,CASSAYSVSNQPQHF
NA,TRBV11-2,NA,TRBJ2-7,TGTGCCAGCAGCTTAGGGGGTCTCGTAGTGCTCGAGCAGTACTTC,CASSLGGLVVLEQYF
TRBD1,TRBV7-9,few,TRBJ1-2,TGTGCCAGCACCAAAAAAACTCCGGGACAGGGATTTAATGGCTACACCTTC,CASTKKTPGQGFNGYTF
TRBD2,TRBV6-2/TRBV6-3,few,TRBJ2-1,TGTGCCAGCAGTTACGATTCCACCGGGACTAAGTCCTACAATGAGCAGTTCTTC,CASSYDSTGTKSYNEQFF
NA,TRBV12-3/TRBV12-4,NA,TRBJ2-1,TGTGCCAGCAGTTTTCGTACCAATGAGCAGTTCTTC,CASSFRTNEQFF
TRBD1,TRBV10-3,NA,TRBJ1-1,TGTGCCATCAGGGGACAGGCTCTACTCTCTGAAGCTTTCTTT,CAIRGQALLSEAFF
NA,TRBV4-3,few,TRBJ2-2,TGCGCCAGCCAGACACAACTAGTAGGCACCGGGGAGCTGTTTTTT,CASQTQLVGTGELFF
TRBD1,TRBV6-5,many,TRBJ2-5,TGTGCCAGCAGCACCACAGGGGGCGGACAGACCCAGTACTTC,CASSTTGGGQTQYF
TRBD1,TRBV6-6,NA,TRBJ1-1,TGTGCCAGCAGTTACTCGGACACGCAGGGGGCTGAAGCTTTCTTT,CASSYSDTQGAEAFF
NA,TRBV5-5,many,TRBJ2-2,TGTGCCAGCAGCCGAGTGAACACCGGGGAGCTGTTTTTT,CASSRVNTGELFF
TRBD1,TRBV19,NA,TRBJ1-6,TGTGCCAGTAGGGACAGGGGTTCACCCCTCCACTTT,CASRDRGSPLHF
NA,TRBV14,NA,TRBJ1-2,TGTGCCAGCAGCCACGGACCTTCCTATGGCTACACCTTC,CASSHGPSYGYTF
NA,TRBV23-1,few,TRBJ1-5,TGCGCCAGCAGCAAGTGGGGGGCCAGCAATCAGCCCCAGCATTTT,CASSKWGASNQPQHF
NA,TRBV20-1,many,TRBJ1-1,TGCAGTGCTCCCCGGGGCCAAGATATGGGGGCAACTGAAGCTTTCTTT,CSAPRGQDMGATEAFF
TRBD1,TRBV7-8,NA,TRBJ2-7,TGTGCCAGCAGTCCAGACAGGGAATATTCTCGGTACTTC,CASSPDREYSRYF
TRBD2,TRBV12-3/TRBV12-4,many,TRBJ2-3,TGTGCCTCCTCAGCGGGGCTATTAGATACGCAGTATTTT,CASSAGLLDTQYF
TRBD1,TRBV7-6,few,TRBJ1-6,TGTGCCAGCAGCCGTCGGTTTACAGGGGAGGGTAATTCACCCCTCCACTTT,CASSRRFTGEGNSPLHF
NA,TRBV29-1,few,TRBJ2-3,TGCAGCGTTGGTGTCTTGAGGACAGATACGCAGTATTTT,CSVGVLRTDTQYF
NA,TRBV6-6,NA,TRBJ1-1,TGTGCCAGTGTGGACGACCAGAACACTGAAGCTTTCTTT,CASVDDQNTEAFF